The rows below give T cell receptor beta chains drawn from one sample of a study of cytomegalovirus exposure and HLA in healthy donors. Some clones are missing from TCRdb's copy, which holds only in-frame ones; the method was immunoSEQ multiplex PCR. The sample includes about 120,000 clones, nearly 65% of them seen just once. The sequenced sample was PBMCs. The source is a man aged 40-49 years in good health and CMV-seropositive. Each CDR3 is given with its conserved first and last residue. Fields, in order: D gene, J gene, clone size, V gene, CDR3 protein, CDR3 DNA. The D gene is left open where the match is weak. Expanded clones get a size class; other rows say once, few or many, or leave the size out.

d_call: NA
j_call: TRBJ1-5
clone_size: NA
v_call: TRBV28
cdr3_aa: CASSLVRADQPQHF
cdr3_nt: TGTGCCAGCAGTTTAGTCAGGGCGGATCAGCCCCAGCATTTT

d_call: TRBD2
j_call: TRBJ2-5
clone_size: NA
v_call: TRBV7-7
cdr3_aa: CASSLGLAGASETQYF
cdr3_nt: TGTGCCAGCAGCTTGGGACTAGCGGGGGCCTCGGAGACCCAGTACTTC

d_call: NA
j_call: TRBJ2-5
clone_size: NA
v_call: TRBV5-4
cdr3_aa: CASSSRGRGETQYF
cdr3_nt: TGTGCCAGCAGCTCCCGGGGGAGGGGGGAGACCCAGTACTTC

d_call: TRBD2
j_call: TRBJ2-5
clone_size: NA
v_call: TRBV25-1
cdr3_aa: CASSEYRSGQETQYF
cdr3_nt: TGTGCCAGCAGTGAATACCGTAGCGGGCAAGAGACCCAGTACTTC

d_call: NA
j_call: TRBJ1-1
clone_size: NA
v_call: TRBV14
cdr3_aa: CASSQALYTEAFF
cdr3_nt: TGTGCCAGCAGCCAAGCTCTGTACACTGAAGCTTTCTTT

d_call: NA
j_call: TRBJ2-7
clone_size: NA
v_call: TRBV2
cdr3_aa: CASSEAPSTSTYEQYF
cdr3_nt: TGTGCCAGCAGTGAAGCGCCGTCCACCTCTACCTACGAGCAGTACTTC

d_call: TRBD1
j_call: TRBJ1-3
clone_size: NA
v_call: TRBV19
cdr3_aa: CASSFSTGTGNTIYF
cdr3_nt: TGTGCCAGTAGTTTCTCGACAGGGACTGGAAACACCATATATTTT

d_call: NA
j_call: TRBJ2-7
clone_size: NA
v_call: TRBV6-5
cdr3_aa: CASSYSRSGEQYF
cdr3_nt: TGTGCCAGCAGTTACTCGAGGTCGGGGGAGCAGTACTTC

d_call: NA
j_call: TRBJ1-1
clone_size: NA
v_call: TRBV2
cdr3_aa: CASSGEDTEAFF
cdr3_nt: TGTGCCAGCAGCGGGGAGGACACTGAAGCTTTCTTT

d_call: TRBD2
j_call: TRBJ2-1
clone_size: NA
v_call: TRBV19
cdr3_aa: CASSIAAGAYNEQFF
cdr3_nt: TGTGCCAGTAGTATAGCAGCGGGAGCCTACAATGAGCAGTTCTTC

d_call: NA
j_call: TRBJ2-7
clone_size: NA
v_call: TRBV5-4
cdr3_aa: CASSLGTGIDEQYF
cdr3_nt: TGTGCCAGCAGCTTGGGAACAGGGATCGACGAGCAGTACTTC

d_call: NA
j_call: TRBJ1-1
clone_size: NA
v_call: TRBV27
cdr3_aa: CASSLRSTHYMNTEAFF
cdr3_nt: TGTGCCAGCAGTTTAAGATCCACCCACTACATGAACACTGAAGCTTTCTTT

d_call: NA
j_call: TRBJ2-7
clone_size: NA
v_call: TRBV25-1
cdr3_aa: CAVSGTSYYEQYF
cdr3_nt: TGTGCCGTATCCGGGACAAGTTACTACGAGCAGTACTTC

d_call: NA
j_call: TRBJ1-1
clone_size: NA
v_call: TRBV11-3
cdr3_aa: CASSLSGTEAFF
cdr3_nt: TGTGCCAGCAGCTTATCAGGGACTGAAGCTTTCTTT

d_call: TRBD1
j_call: TRBJ2-7
clone_size: NA
v_call: TRBV19
cdr3_aa: CASSIADRAYEQYF
cdr3_nt: TGTGCCAGTAGTATTGCGGACAGGGCCTACGAGCAGTACTTC

d_call: NA
j_call: TRBJ1-5
clone_size: NA
v_call: TRBV21-1
cdr3_aa: CASSKAQAVAQPQHF
cdr3_nt: TGTGCCAGCAGCAAAGCCCAGGCCGTGGCTCAGCCCCAGCATTTT

d_call: TRBD1
j_call: TRBJ2-3
clone_size: few
v_call: TRBV6-1
cdr3_aa: CASSALGQGAATQYF
cdr3_nt: TGTGCCAGCAGTGCGTTGGGGCAGGGGGCGGCTACGCAGTATTTT

d_call: NA
j_call: TRBJ1-5
clone_size: NA
v_call: TRBV7-2
cdr3_aa: CASSPLGTYQPQHF
cdr3_nt: TGTGCCAGCAGCCCCCTGGGGACTTATCAGCCCCAGCATTTT

d_call: TRBD1
j_call: TRBJ1-1
clone_size: few
v_call: TRBV7-3
cdr3_aa: CASSTRQGEAFF
cdr3_nt: TGTGCCAGCAGCACTAGACAGGGTGAAGCTTTCTTT

d_call: TRBD1
j_call: TRBJ2-7
clone_size: NA
v_call: TRBV27
cdr3_aa: CASSLGGTGTYEQYF
cdr3_nt: TGTGCCAGCAGTTTAGGCGGGACAGGAACCTACGAGCAGTACTTC

d_call: TRBD1
j_call: TRBJ2-1
clone_size: NA
v_call: TRBV6-1
cdr3_aa: CASSEYPGQGLYNEQFF
cdr3_nt: TGTGCCAGCAGTGAATATCCGGGACAGGGGCTTTACAATGAGCAGTTCTTC

d_call: NA
j_call: TRBJ2-1
clone_size: few
v_call: TRBV7-9
cdr3_aa: CASRTRGSSYNEQFF
cdr3_nt: TGTGCCAGCAGGACGCGGGGAAGCTCCTACAATGAGCAGTTCTTC

d_call: NA
j_call: TRBJ1-1
clone_size: NA
v_call: TRBV5-1
cdr3_aa: CASSPSGAASTEAFF
cdr3_nt: TGCGCCAGCAGCCCGTCCGGAGCCGCTAGCACTGAAGCTTTCTTT

d_call: TRBD1
j_call: TRBJ1-6
clone_size: NA
v_call: TRBV6-1
cdr3_aa: CASSEHGTGVSPLHF
cdr3_nt: TGTGCCAGCAGTGAACATGGAACAGGGGTCTCACCCCTCCACTTT

d_call: TRBD1
j_call: TRBJ2-7
clone_size: NA
v_call: TRBV10-3
cdr3_aa: CAISGGTGYYEQYF
cdr3_nt: TGTGCCATCAGTGGAGGGACAGGTTACTACGAGCAGTACTTC

d_call: NA
j_call: TRBJ1-1
clone_size: NA
v_call: TRBV7-2
cdr3_aa: CASSLDRGQMWSTEAFF
cdr3_nt: TGTGCCAGCAGCTTAGATAGGGGCCAGATGTGGAGCACTGAAGCTTTCTTT

d_call: NA
j_call: TRBJ2-7
clone_size: NA
v_call: TRBV9
cdr3_aa: CASSVVADSFSSYEQYF
cdr3_nt: TGTGCCAGCAGCGTAGTAGCAGATTCCTTTTCATCCTACGAGCAGTACTTC

d_call: TRBD2
j_call: TRBJ2-1
clone_size: few
v_call: TRBV7-3
cdr3_aa: CASSTQRETEQFF
cdr3_nt: TGTGCCAGCAGCACCCAGCGGGAGACTGAGCAGTTCTTC

d_call: TRBD1
j_call: TRBJ1-6
clone_size: NA
v_call: TRBV19
cdr3_aa: CASSIGGTGAHNSPLHF
cdr3_nt: TGTGCCAGTAGTATAGGTGGGACAGGGGCCCATAATTCACCCCTCCACTTT

d_call: TRBD2
j_call: TRBJ2-3
clone_size: NA
v_call: TRBV28
cdr3_aa: CASSWSYSGTLTSGRTDTQYF
cdr3_nt: TGTGCCAGCAGTTGGAGCTACTCCGGGACACTAACTAGCGGCCGCACAGATACGCAGTATTTT

d_call: TRBD1
j_call: TRBJ2-1
clone_size: few
v_call: TRBV5-1
cdr3_aa: CASRRTGQGANEQFF
cdr3_nt: TGCGCCAGCAGACGCACCGGACAGGGGGCGAATGAGCAGTTCTTC

d_call: NA
j_call: TRBJ2-1
clone_size: few
v_call: TRBV7-3
cdr3_aa: CASSLRGGGLYNEQFF
cdr3_nt: TGTGCCAGCAGTTTACGAGGGGGGGGTCTATACAATGAGCAGTTCTTC

d_call: TRBD1
j_call: TRBJ1-6
clone_size: NA
v_call: TRBV6-4
cdr3_aa: CASSETGGGSPLHF
cdr3_nt: TGTGCCAGCAGTGAAACAGGGGGAGGTTCACCCCTCCACTTT

d_call: NA
j_call: TRBJ1-4
clone_size: NA
v_call: TRBV6-5
cdr3_aa: CASRDRTYEKLFF
cdr3_nt: TGTGCCAGCAGAGACAGGACCTATGAAAAACTGTTTTTT

d_call: NA
j_call: TRBJ1-5
clone_size: NA
v_call: TRBV2
cdr3_aa: CATRGPGGGTQHF
cdr3_nt: TGTGCCACCAGGGGTCCGGGGGGTGGGACCCAGCATTTT

d_call: NA
j_call: TRBJ2-2
clone_size: NA
v_call: TRBV5-1
cdr3_aa: CASSSTGQTGELFF
cdr3_nt: TGCGCCAGCAGCTCCACAGGGCAGACCGGGGAGCTGTTTTTT

d_call: NA
j_call: TRBJ2-2
clone_size: NA
v_call: TRBV28
cdr3_aa: CASSLMELPGELFF
cdr3_nt: TGTGCTAGCAGTTTAATGGAGCTTCCCGGGGAGCTGTTTTTT

d_call: TRBD1
j_call: TRBJ1-5
clone_size: NA
v_call: TRBV30
cdr3_aa: CAWRTAGTGRHQPQHF
cdr3_nt: TGTGCCTGGCGCACCGCTGGGACAGGGAGGCATCAGCCCCAGCATTTT

d_call: NA
j_call: TRBJ2-7
clone_size: NA
v_call: TRBV6-5
cdr3_aa: CASSYLDGKGEQYF
cdr3_nt: TGTGCCAGCAGTTATTTAGACGGGAAGGGCGAGCAGTACTTC

d_call: TRBD1
j_call: TRBJ1-1
clone_size: NA
v_call: TRBV10-2
cdr3_aa: CASKTGQGNTEAFF
cdr3_nt: TGCGCCAGCAAGACGGGACAGGGGAACACTGAAGCTTTCTTT

d_call: TRBD1
j_call: TRBJ2-1
clone_size: NA
v_call: TRBV9
cdr3_aa: CASSVDGTDYNEQFF
cdr3_nt: TGTGCCAGCAGCGTAGACGGGACAGACTACAATGAGCAGTTCTTC

d_call: TRBD2
j_call: TRBJ2-3
clone_size: NA
v_call: TRBV28
cdr3_aa: CASSLVGSGSNTQYF
cdr3_nt: TGTGCCAGCAGTTTAGTCGGTAGCGGGTCGAATACGCAGTATTTT

d_call: NA
j_call: TRBJ2-3
clone_size: NA
v_call: TRBV27
cdr3_aa: CASREYNTDTQYF
cdr3_nt: TGTGCCAGCAGGGAGTATAACACAGATACGCAGTATTTT

d_call: TRBD1
j_call: TRBJ1-2
clone_size: NA
v_call: TRBV29-1
cdr3_aa: CSVGGQGGYTF
cdr3_nt: TGCAGCGTTGGGGGACAGGGAGGCTACACCTTC

d_call: NA
j_call: TRBJ2-2
clone_size: few
v_call: TRBV18
cdr3_aa: CASSPLTSTGELFF
cdr3_nt: TGTGCCAGCTCACCACTGACATCCACCGGGGAGCTGTTTTTT

d_call: TRBD2
j_call: TRBJ2-1
clone_size: NA
v_call: TRBV9
cdr3_aa: CASSVDSGGYNEQFF
cdr3_nt: TGTGCCAGCAGCGTCGATAGCGGGGGTTACAATGAGCAGTTCTTC

d_call: NA
j_call: TRBJ2-7
clone_size: NA
v_call: TRBV5-8
cdr3_aa: CASSFAGGAYEQYF
cdr3_nt: TGTGCCAGCAGCTTTGCGGGTGGAGCCTACGAGCAGTACTTC

d_call: NA
j_call: TRBJ2-2
clone_size: few
v_call: TRBV13
cdr3_aa: CASIIHPGELFF
cdr3_nt: TGTGCCAGCATCATTCATCCCGGGGAGCTGTTTTTT

d_call: TRBD1
j_call: TRBJ1-4
clone_size: few
v_call: TRBV28
cdr3_aa: CASSQGQGREKLFF
cdr3_nt: TGTGCCAGCAGTCAAGGACAGGGGCGGGAAAAACTGTTTTTT

d_call: TRBD1
j_call: TRBJ1-3
clone_size: NA
v_call: TRBV9
cdr3_aa: CASSVGRDRAPRGNTIYF
cdr3_nt: TGTGCCAGCAGCGTAGGTCGGGACAGGGCCCCCCGGGGAAACACCATATATTTT

d_call: NA
j_call: TRBJ2-3
clone_size: NA
v_call: TRBV5-6
cdr3_aa: CASTWGTGSTDTQYF
cdr3_nt: TGTGCCAGCACATGGGGTACAGGGTCCACAGATACGCAGTATTTT

d_call: NA
j_call: TRBJ2-7
clone_size: NA
v_call: TRBV5-1
cdr3_aa: CASSSRDNPYEQYF
cdr3_nt: TGCGCCAGCAGCTCCCGGGACAACCCCTACGAGCAGTACTTC

d_call: NA
j_call: TRBJ1-1
clone_size: once
v_call: TRBV29-1
cdr3_aa: CSVEKGDTEAFF
cdr3_nt: TGCAGCGTTGAAAAGGGGGACACTGAAGCTTTCTTT

d_call: TRBD2
j_call: TRBJ2-3
clone_size: NA
v_call: TRBV9
cdr3_aa: CASSAPRTSGVTDTQYF
cdr3_nt: TGTGCCAGCAGCGCCCCAAGGACTAGCGGTGTCACAGATACGCAGTATTTT

d_call: TRBD1
j_call: TRBJ1-1
clone_size: NA
v_call: TRBV7-3
cdr3_aa: CASSFVPLQGAMNTEAFF
cdr3_nt: TGTGCCAGCAGCTTTGTGCCTTTACAGGGGGCCATGAACACTGAAGCTTTCTTT

d_call: NA
j_call: TRBJ2-7
clone_size: few
v_call: TRBV7-8
cdr3_aa: CASSAQGRATYEQYF
cdr3_nt: TGTGCCAGCAGCGCACAGGGACGGGCAACCTACGAGCAGTACTTC

d_call: NA
j_call: TRBJ2-1
clone_size: NA
v_call: TRBV18
cdr3_aa: CASSPQASYNEQFF
cdr3_nt: TGTGCCAGCTCACCTCAGGCGAGTTACAATGAGCAGTTCTTC

d_call: TRBD2
j_call: TRBJ2-7
clone_size: NA
v_call: TRBV5-1
cdr3_aa: CASSGIAGAAYEQYF
cdr3_nt: TGCGCCAGCAGCGGCATAGCGGGGGCCGCCTACGAGCAGTACTTC

d_call: TRBD1
j_call: TRBJ2-5
clone_size: NA
v_call: TRBV5-1
cdr3_aa: CASSTGTGGVIETQYF
cdr3_nt: TGCGCCAGCAGCACCGGGACAGGGGGCGTAATCGAGACCCAGTACTTC